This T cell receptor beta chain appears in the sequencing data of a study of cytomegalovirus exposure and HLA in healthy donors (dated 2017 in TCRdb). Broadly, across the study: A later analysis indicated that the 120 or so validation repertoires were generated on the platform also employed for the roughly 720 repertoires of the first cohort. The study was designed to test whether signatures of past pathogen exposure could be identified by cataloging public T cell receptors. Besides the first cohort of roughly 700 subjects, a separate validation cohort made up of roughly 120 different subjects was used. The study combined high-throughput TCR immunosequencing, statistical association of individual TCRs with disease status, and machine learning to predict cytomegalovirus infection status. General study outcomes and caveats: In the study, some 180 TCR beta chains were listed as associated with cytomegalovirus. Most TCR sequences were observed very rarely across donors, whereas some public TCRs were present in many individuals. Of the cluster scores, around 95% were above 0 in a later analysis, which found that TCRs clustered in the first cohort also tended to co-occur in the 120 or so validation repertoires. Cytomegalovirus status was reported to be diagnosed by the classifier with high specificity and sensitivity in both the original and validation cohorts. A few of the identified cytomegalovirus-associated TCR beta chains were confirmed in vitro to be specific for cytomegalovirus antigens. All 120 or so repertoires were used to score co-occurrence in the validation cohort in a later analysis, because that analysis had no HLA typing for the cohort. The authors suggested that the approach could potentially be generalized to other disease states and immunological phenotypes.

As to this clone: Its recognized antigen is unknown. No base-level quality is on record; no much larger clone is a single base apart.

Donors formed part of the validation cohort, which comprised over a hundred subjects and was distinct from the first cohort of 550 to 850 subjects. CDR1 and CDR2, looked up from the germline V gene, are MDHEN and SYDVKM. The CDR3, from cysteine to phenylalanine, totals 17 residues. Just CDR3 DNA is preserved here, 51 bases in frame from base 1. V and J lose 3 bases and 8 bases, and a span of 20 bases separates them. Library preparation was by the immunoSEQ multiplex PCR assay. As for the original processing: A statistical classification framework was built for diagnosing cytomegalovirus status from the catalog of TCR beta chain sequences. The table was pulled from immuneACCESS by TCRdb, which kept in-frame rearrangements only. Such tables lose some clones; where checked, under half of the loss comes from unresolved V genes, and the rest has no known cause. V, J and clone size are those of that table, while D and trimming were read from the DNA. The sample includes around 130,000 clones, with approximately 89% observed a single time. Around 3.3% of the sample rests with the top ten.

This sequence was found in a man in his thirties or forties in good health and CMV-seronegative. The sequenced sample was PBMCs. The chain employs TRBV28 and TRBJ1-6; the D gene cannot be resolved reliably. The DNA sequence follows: TGTGCCAGCAGTTTTCGTACTCCCTCAATGATTGATTCACCCCTCCACTTT. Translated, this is CASSFRTPSMIDSPLHF.